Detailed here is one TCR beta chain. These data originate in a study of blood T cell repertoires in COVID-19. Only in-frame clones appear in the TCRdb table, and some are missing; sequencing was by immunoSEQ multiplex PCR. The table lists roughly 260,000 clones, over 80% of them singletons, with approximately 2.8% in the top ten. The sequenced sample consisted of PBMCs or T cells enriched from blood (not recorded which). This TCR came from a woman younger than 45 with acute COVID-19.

CDR3: CASSVAGTLSYNEQFF. In DNA form, the CDR3 reads TGTGCCAGCAGCGTGGCGGGGACCCTATCCTACAATGAGCAGTTCTTC. The chain carries TRBV9 and TRBJ2-1, with a possible D match to TRBD2 (6 bases). The CDR3 covers 16 residues. Germline V lookup: CDR1 SGDLS, CDR2 YYNGEE. Trimming stripped 2 bases from V and 1 base from J, with 13 bases between.